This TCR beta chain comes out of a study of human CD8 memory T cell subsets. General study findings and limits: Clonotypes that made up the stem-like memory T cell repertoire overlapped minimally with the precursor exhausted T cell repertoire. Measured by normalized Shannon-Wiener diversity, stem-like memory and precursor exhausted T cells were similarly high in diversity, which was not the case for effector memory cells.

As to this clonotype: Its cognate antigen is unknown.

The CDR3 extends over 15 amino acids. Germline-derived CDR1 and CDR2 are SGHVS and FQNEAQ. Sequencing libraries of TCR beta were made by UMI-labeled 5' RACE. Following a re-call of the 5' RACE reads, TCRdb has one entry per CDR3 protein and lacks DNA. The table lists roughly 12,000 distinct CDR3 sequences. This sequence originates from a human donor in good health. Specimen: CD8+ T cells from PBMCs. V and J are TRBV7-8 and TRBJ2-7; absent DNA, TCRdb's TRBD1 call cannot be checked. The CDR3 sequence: CASSVTGTGTYEQYF.